This TCR beta chain was obtained from a study of metastatic and nonmetastatic thyroid tumors. Overall study context: Repertoires from malignant and benign thyroid patients were compared across blood and tumor or nodule tissue.

Patients were all untreated before their thyroid surgery. In the authors' methods: Variation in CDR3 across clinicopathological groups served as the basis for constructing a distant-metastasis classifier in papillary thyroid cancer. TCRdb re-called the PCR reads with MiXCR. The V and J calls were determined by TCRdb, not by the authors. The table includes under 50,000 clones, about 29% detected once. The germline V gene encodes CDR1 SGHDT and CDR2 YYEEEE. Trimming took 0 bases from V and 6 from J; bases not matched to a gene: 6. This CDR3 is built from 16 residues. This clone was counted ten times or more.

The V and J genes are TRBV5-6 and TRBJ2-1; 10 nucleotides match TRBD1. This clonotype was sampled from a male donor with papillary thyroid cancer or a benign thyroid nodule (not recorded which). Some clones in this sample may be carry-over from other donors' samples. The sequencing input was blood. CDR3 residues: CASSLEGTGAFNEQFF. The CDR3 coding sequence is TGTGCCAGCAGCTTGGAAGGGACAGGGGCCTTCAATGAGCAGTTCTTC.